The next 22 T cell receptor beta chains were all read from a single sample in a study of beta chain features in type 1 diabetes. Expressed TCRB transcripts got sequenced, as all isolated RNA was reverse transcribed. Only in-frame clones appear in the TCRdb table, and some are missing; sequencing was by immunoSEQ multiplex PCR. The table records around 41,000 clones, around 63% of them present only once. No antigen has been identified for these receptors. Study observations and caveats: Moderately but significantly shorter TCRB CDR3s were found in Type 1 diabetes patients in all four CD4+ subsets.

Sequencing was done on a sample of Tregs from blood. Source of these receptors: a man aged 25-45 years with type 1 diabetes. Some clones in this sample may be carry-over from other donors' samples.

The V call is TRBV7-9, the J call TRBJ1-1; possibly TRBD1 for D (5 bases). Germline assignment: CDR1 SEHNR and CDR2 FQNEAQ (reference sequence). The CDR3 extends over 13 amino acids. Trimming left V 3 bases short and J 5 bases short, with 10 bases between. The CDR3 DNA reads as TGTGCCAGCAGCTTTTGGGGCGGTACTGAAGCTTTCTTT. It codes for CASSFWGGTEAFF.

The CDR3 DNA reads TGTGCCAGCAGCTTAAGGACAGGAAGCTCCTACAATGAGCAGTTCTTC. It codes for CASSLRTGSSYNEQFF. The V call is TRBV7-8, the J call TRBJ2-1; 7 positions agree with TRBD1. Losses at the gene ends were 2 bases for V and 0 bases for J; bases not matched to a gene: 4. Germline CDR1 SGHVS, CDR2 FQNEAQ. The CDR3 is 16 residues long.

This sequence joins TRBV23-1 and TRBJ1-5; D unclear. TRBV23-1 has ORF status, its function being uncertain. Trimming removed 0 bases from V and 3 bases from J, with 21 bases in between. The CDR3 has 19 amino acids. The CDR3: CASSQSIIWRKRPNQPQHF. The CDR3 DNA sequence: TGCGCCAGCAGTCAATCGATTATTTGGAGAAAACGGCCCAATCAGCCCCAGCATTTT.

The J gene is TRBJ1-6, the V gene TRBV2, with D perhaps matching TRBD1 (6 bases). V was pared by 3 bases and J by 6 bases, with 9 bases between. CDR1 is SNHLY, CDR2 FYNNEI, per germline. This CDR3 comprises 14 residues. This chain's CDR3 is CASSDTGRNSPLHF. CDR3 DNA: TGTGCCAGCAGTGATACAGGGCGTAATTCACCCCTCCACTTT.

In this sample, this clone turned up a few times. The gene calls are TRBV5-6 and TRBJ2-3; D gene uncertain. CDR1 and CDR2 from the germline V gene are SGHDT and YYEEEE. Trimming removed 4 bases from V and 4 bases from J, with 16 bases in between. The CDR3 extends over 15 amino acids. The DNA for the CDR3 is TGTGCCAGCAGCCCCGGCGGTTCTTTGGCAGATACGCAGTATTTT. Its translation is CASSPGGSLADTQYF. Using reference TRBV5-6 and TRBJ2-3 for the parts outside the CDR3, the full variable domain is DAGVTQSPTHLIKTRGQQVTLRCSPKSGHDTVSWYQQALGQGPQFIFQYYEEEERQRGNFPDRFSGHQFPNYSSELNVNALLLGDSALYLCASSPGGSLADTQYFGPGTRLTVL.

The J gene is TRBJ2-7, the V gene TRBV5-1, with 9 bases fitting TRBD1. V lost 3 bases, J lost 4 bases, and 5 bases stayed unmatched. The CDR3 runs 14 residues. Looked up from germline, CDR1 is SGHRS and CDR2 is YFSETQ. CDR3 sequence: CASSSLDRGYEQYF. The CDR3 nucleotides are TGCGCCAGCAGCTCCCTTGACAGGGGGTACGAGCAGTACTTC.

The CDR3 loop reads CASSFDRPRSPLHF. CDR3 DNA sequence: TGTGCCAGCAGCTTCGACAGGCCCCGTTCACCCCTCCACTTT. V usage is TRBV7-9 and J usage is TRBJ1-6; a possible D gene is TRBD1 (6 bases). V shed 3 bases and J shed 9 bases, with 12 bases lying between them. Germline values: CDR1 SEHNR, CDR2 FQNEAQ (reference sequence). The CDR3 extends over 14 amino acids.

This clone has just a few counts. The V call is TRBV2, the J call TRBJ2-7; unclear D gene. Trimming removed 4 bases from V and 9 bases from J, with 13 bases in between. The CDR3 is 12 amino acids. The germline V gene encodes CDR1 SNHLY and CDR2 FYNNEI. The CDR3 DNA is TGTGCCAGCAGTGTTAGCCCCGGAGTGCAGTACTTC. Amino acids: CASSVSPGVQYF.

The V and J genes are TRBV6-6 and TRBJ1-5; no reliable D call. The CDR3 runs 15 residues. Germline loops: CDR1 MNHNY, CDR2 SVGAGI (reference sequence). V gave up 4 bases and J gave up 7 bases, with 17 bases separating them. The CDR3 DNA follows: TGTGCCAGCAGTTCTACCTCTGGTCGGGGACAGCCCCAGCATTTT. This encodes CASSSTSGRGQPQHF.

The chain uses TRBV5-5 and TRBJ2-5, with D perhaps matching TRBD2 (5 bases). The V gene's germline CDR1 is SGHKS and CDR2 YYEKEE (reference sequence). The CDR3 extends over 13 amino acids. V was trimmed by 1 base and J by 3 bases, leaving 7 bases between them. CDR3 sequence (DNA): TGTGCCAGCAGCTTGTACGGGGAAGAGACCCAGTACTTC. Its protein product is CASSLYGEETQYF.

The chain employs TRBV19 and TRBJ2-1, with TRBD2 matching 9 bases. V shed 5 bases and J 6 bases; nucleotides not matched to a gene: 8. The CDR3 runs to 15 residues. From germline, CDR1 is LNHDA and CDR2 SQIVND (reference sequence). CDR3 protein: CASSRGGGGANEQFF. For the CDR3, the DNA is TGTGCCAGTAGTCGCGGGGGCGGGGGGGCCAATGAGCAGTTCTTC.

This clone was found a few times. The V and J genes are TRBV2 and TRBJ1-1; no reliable D call. This CDR3 contains 13 residues. Between the trimmed V and J ends, which lost 4 bases and 9 bases, there was a span of 15 bases. Germline V CDR1 and CDR2: SNHLY, FYNNEI. The CDR3 spells CASSGRGNPQAFF. The CDR3 nucleotides are TGTGCCAGCAGTGGCCGTGGCAACCCCCAAGCTTTCTTT.

The chain uses TRBV27 and TRBJ2-7; 11 nucleotides agree with TRBD1. V trimming: 2 bases; J trimming: 6 bases; junction bases outside the gene matches: 6. The CDR3 contains 15 residues. Per germline, CDR1 MNHEY and CDR2 SMNVEV (reference sequence). CDR3 in DNA: TGTGCCAGCAGTTTAGGGACAGGGGGGATTGGCGAGCAGTACTTC. Protein product: CASSLGTGGIGEQYF.

Comment on this clone: A read error may produce the germline difference seen at one junction end. The rearrangement uses TRBV5-1 and TRBJ2-1; D might be TRBD2 (6 bases). CDR1 is SGHRS, CDR2 YFSETQ, per germline. The CDR3 runs 14 residues. The CDR3 protein is CASSAGTPGNKQFF. As DNA, the CDR3 is TGCGCCAGCAGCGCCGGGACTCCTGGCAATAAGCAGTTCTTC.

This sequence joins TRBV6-1 and TRBJ2-7; tentative D call: TRBD1 (5 bases). CDR1 is MNHNS, CDR2 SASEGT, per germline. V was clipped by 5 bases and J by 3 bases, with 8 bases between them. This CDR3 is built from 12 residues. In DNA form, the CDR3 reads TGTGCCAGCAGTCAGGGTGACTACGAGCAGTACTTC. As protein: CASSQGDYEQYF.

This clone is medium-sized (0.01 to 0.1%) by share. CDR3 sequence reads: CASSELANTGELFF. In DNA, the CDR3 is TGTGCCAGCAGCGAACTAGCAAACACCGGGGAGCTGTTTTTT. J is TRBJ2-2 and V is TRBV7-3, with a tentative D call TRBD2 (6 bases). Germline V gene sequence: CDR1 SGHTA, CDR2 FQGTGA. Trimming stripped 5 bases from V and 2 bases from J, with 9 bases between. The CDR3 extends over 14 amino acids.

The rearrangement uses TRBV5-1 and TRBJ2-1; D not certain. The CDR3 is 14 residues long. Trimming removed 7 bases from V and 8 bases from J, with 19 bases in between. The germline gives CDR1 SGHRS, CDR2 YFSETQ. The CDR3 DNA is TGCGCCAGCGGATCTAGTACCCATATCGATGAGCAGTTCTTC. As protein: CASGSSTHIDEQFF.

This clone was picked up a small number of times. The chain joins TRBV4-3 to TRBJ1-4; tentatively, D is TRBD1 (6 bases). Trimming took 0 bases from V and 4 from J, leaving 15 bases between them. From germline, CDR1 is LGHNA and CDR2 YSLEER. This CDR3 spans 17 amino acids. The CDR3 region is CASSQERPQGGNEKLFF. CDR3 DNA: TGCGCCAGCAGCCAAGAACGCCCACAGGGTGGTAATGAAAAACTGTTTTTT.

This clone showed up just a few times. The chain combines TRBV9 with TRBJ2-3; D might be TRBD1 (5 bases). The CDR3 has 13 amino acids. Germline V gene lookup returns CDR1 SGDLS and CDR2 YYNGEE. V was cut by 4 bases and J by 5 bases, with 11 bases left in between. DNA for the CDR3: TGTGCCAGCAGCCCAGGGCGTCAAGATACGCAGTATTTT. This gives the protein CASSPGRQDTQYF.

This chain uses TRBV2 with TRBJ1-5; 12 bases agree with TRBD1. Per the germline V gene, CDR1 is SNHLY and CDR2 is FYNNEI. The CDR3 consists of 16 residues. V gave up 3 bases and J gave up 6 bases; unmatched junction bases: 6. The CDR3 sequence is CASSDPGQGAFQPQHF. In DNA form, the CDR3 reads TGTGCCAGCAGTGATCCGGGACAGGGGGCTTTTCAGCCCCAGCATTTT.

The count of this clone is one. The CDR3 here is CASTPLLLTGELFF. The DNA of the CDR3 is TGTGCCAGCACCCCCCTTCTATTGACCGGGGAGCTGTTTTTT. The chain has TRBV7-2 and TRBJ2-2; unclear D gene. Trimming cost V 7 bases and J 5 bases, with 14 bases left between them. Germline lookup yields CDR1 SGHTA and CDR2 FQGNSA. CDR3 length: 14 residues.

This chain joins TRBV7-9 and TRBJ2-5, with TRBD2 identical over 9 bases. The V gene end was trimmed by 5 bases and the J gene end by 4 bases; junction bases not matched to a gene: 8. Germline V gene lookup returns CDR1 SEHNR and CDR2 FQNEAQ (reference sequence). The CDR3 covers 15 residues. CDR3 DNA: TGTGCCAGCAGCCCATTACTAGCGGGCGGAGAGACCCAGTACTTC. Translation: CASSPLLAGGETQYF.